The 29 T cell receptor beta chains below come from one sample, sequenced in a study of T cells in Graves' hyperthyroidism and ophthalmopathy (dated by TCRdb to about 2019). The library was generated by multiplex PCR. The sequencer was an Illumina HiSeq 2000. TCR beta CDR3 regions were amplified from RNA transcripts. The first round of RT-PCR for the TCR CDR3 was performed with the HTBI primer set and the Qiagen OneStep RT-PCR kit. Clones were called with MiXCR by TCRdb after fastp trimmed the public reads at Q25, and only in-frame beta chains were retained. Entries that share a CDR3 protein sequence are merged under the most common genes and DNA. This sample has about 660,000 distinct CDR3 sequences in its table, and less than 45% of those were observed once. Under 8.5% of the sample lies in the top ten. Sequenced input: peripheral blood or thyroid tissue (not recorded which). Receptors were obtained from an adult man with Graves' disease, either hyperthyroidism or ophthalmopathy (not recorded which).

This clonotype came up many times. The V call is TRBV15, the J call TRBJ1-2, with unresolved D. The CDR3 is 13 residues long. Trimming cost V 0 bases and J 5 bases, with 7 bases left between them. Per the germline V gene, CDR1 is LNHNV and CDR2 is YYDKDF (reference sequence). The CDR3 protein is CATSRDGLYGYTF. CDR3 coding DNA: TGTGCCACCAGCAGAGATGGTCTGTATGGCTACACCTTC.

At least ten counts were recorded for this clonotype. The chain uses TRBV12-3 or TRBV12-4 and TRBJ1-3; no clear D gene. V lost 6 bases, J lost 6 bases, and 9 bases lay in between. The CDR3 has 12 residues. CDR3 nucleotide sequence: TGTGCCAGCAGCCCATCCGAAAACACCATATATTTT. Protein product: CASSPSENTIYF.

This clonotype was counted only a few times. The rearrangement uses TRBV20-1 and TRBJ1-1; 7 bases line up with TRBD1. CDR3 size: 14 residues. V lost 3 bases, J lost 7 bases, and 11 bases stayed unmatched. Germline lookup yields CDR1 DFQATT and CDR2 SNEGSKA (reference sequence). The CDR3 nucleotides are TGCAGTGCTAGCGTCACAGGGGTTCGAGGTGAAGCTTTCTTT. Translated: CSASVTGVRGEAFF.

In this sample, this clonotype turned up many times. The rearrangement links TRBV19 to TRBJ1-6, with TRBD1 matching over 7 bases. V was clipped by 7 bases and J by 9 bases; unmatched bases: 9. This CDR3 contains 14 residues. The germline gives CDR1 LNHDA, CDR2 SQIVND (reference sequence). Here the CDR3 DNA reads TGTGCCAGTAAAACGGGGACAGAATTTTCACCCCTCCACTTT. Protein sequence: CASKTGTEFSPLHF.

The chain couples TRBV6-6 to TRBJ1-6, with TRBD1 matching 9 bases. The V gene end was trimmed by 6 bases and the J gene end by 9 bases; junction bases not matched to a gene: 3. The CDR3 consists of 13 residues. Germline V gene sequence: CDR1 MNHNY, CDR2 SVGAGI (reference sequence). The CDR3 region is CASRLQGASPLHF. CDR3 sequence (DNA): TGTGCCAGCAGATTACAGGGGGCTTCACCCCTCCACTTT.

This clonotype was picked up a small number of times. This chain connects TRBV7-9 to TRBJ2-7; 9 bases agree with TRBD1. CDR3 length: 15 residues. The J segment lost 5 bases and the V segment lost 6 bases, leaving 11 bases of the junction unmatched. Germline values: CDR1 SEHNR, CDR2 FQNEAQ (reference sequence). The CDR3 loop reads CASSLTGQGWDEQYF. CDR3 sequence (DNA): TGTGCCAGCAGTCTAACGGGACAGGGCTGGGACGAGCAGTACTTC.

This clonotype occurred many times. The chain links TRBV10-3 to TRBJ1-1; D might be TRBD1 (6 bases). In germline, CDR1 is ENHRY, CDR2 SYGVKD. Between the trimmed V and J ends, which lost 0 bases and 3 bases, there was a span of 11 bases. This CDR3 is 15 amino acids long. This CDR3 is CAISESGGGDTEAFF. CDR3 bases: TGTGCCATCAGTGAGTCGGGAGGGGGAGACACTGAAGCTTTCTTT.

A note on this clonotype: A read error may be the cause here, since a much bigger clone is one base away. The CDR3 sequence is CTSSDLQGNQPQHF. The CDR3 DNA sequence: TGTACCAGCAGTGATTTACAGGGCAATCAGCCCCAGCATTTT. This chain links TRBV2 with TRBJ1-5, with a weak D call TRBD1 (5 bases). This CDR3 is built from 14 residues. Looked up from germline, CDR1 is SNHLY and CDR2 is FYNNEI.

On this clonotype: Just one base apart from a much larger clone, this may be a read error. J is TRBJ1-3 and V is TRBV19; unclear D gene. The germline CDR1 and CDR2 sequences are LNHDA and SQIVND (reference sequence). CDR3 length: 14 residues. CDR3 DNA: TGTGCCAGTAGTATCCAGTCTTCTGGAAGCACCATATATTTT. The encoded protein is CASSIQSSGSTIYF.

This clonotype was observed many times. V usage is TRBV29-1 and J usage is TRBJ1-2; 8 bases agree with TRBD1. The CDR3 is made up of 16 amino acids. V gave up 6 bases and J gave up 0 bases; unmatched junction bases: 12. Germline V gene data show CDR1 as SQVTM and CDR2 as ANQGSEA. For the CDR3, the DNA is TGCAGCGTGCCATCAGGGGGCGGGTCGGCTAACTATGGCTACACCTTC. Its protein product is CSVPSGGGSANYGYTF.

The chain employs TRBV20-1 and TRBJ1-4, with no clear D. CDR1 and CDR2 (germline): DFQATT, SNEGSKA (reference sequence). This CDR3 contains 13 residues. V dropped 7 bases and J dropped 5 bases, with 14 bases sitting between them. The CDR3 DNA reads TGCAGTGTGCTACCCCAATCGAATGAAAAACTGTTTTTT. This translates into CSVLPQSNEKLFF.

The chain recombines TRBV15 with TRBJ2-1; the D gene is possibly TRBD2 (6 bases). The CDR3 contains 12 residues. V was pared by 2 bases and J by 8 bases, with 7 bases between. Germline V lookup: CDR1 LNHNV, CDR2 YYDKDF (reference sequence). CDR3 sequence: CATSRWRDEQFF. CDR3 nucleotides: TGTGCCACCAGCAGATGGAGGGATGAGCAGTTCTTC.

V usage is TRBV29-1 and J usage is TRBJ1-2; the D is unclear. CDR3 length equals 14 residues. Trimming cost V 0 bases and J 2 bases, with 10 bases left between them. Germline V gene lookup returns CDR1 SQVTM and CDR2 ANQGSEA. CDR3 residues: CSVEDGGGNYGYTF. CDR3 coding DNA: TGCAGCGTTGAAGATGGCGGAGGAAACTATGGCTACACCTTC.

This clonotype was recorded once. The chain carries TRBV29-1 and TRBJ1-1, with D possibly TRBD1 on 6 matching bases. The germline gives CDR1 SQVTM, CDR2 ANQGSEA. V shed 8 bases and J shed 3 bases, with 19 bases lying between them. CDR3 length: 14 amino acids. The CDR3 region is CSRTTGRRDTEAFF. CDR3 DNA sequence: TGCAGCAGGACGACAGGCCGGAGGGACACTGAAGCTTTCTTT.

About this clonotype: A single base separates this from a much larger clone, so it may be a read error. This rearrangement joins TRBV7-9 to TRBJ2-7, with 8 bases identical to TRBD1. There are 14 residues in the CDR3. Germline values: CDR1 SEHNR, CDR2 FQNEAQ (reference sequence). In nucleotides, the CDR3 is TGTGCCAGCAGCTACCGACAGGGGTGGTACGAGCGGTACTTC. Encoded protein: CASSYRQGWYERYF. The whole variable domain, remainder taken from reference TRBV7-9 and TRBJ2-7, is DTGVSQNPRHKITKRGQNVTFRCDPISEHNRLYWYRQTLGQGPEFLTYFQNEAQLEKSRLLSDRFSAERPKGSFSTLEIQRTEQGDSAMYLCASSYRQGWYERYFGPGTRLTVT.

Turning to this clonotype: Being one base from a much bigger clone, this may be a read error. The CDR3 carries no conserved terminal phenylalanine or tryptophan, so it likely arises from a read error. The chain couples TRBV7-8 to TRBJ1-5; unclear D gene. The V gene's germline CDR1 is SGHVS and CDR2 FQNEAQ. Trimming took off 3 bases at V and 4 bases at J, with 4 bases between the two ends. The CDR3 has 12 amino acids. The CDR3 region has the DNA TGTGCCAGCAGCTTCCAGAATCAGCCCCAGCATCTT. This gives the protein CASSFQNQPQHL.

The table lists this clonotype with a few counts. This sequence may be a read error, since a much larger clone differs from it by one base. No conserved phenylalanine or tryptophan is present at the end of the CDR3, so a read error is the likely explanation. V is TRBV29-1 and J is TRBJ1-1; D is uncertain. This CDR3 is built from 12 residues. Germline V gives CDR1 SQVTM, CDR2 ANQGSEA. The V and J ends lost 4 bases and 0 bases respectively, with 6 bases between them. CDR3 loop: CSVARLNTEAFL. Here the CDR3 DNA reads TGCAGCGTTGCGCGGTTGAACACTGAAGCTTTCCTT.

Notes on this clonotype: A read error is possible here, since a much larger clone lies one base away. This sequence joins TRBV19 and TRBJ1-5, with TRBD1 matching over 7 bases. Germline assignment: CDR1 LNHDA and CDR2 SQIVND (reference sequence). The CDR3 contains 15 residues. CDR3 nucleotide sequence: TGTGCCAGTAGTATCTCGGGCAGGGGGAATCAGCCCCGGCATTTT. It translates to CASSISGRGNQPRHF.

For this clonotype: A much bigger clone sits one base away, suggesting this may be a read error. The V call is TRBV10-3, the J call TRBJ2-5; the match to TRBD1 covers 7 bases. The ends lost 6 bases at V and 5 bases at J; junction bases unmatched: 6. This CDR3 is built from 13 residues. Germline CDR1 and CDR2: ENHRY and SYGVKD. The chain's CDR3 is CAISVYRGETQYF. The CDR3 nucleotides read TGTGCCATCAGCGTCTACAGGGGCGAGACCCAGTACTTC.

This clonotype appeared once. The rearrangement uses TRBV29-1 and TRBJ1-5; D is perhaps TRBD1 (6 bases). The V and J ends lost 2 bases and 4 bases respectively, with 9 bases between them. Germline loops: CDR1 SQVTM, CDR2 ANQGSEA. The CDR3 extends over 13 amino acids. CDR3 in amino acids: CSVETGKNQPQHF. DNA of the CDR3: TGCAGCGTTGAAACAGGGAAAAATCAGCCCCAGCATTTT.

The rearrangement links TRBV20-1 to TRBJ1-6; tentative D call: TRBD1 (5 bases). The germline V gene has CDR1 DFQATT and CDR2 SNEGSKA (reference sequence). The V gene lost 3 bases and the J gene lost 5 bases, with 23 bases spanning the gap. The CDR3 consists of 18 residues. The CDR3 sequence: CSARGTGVVAAHNSPLHF. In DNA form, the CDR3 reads TGCAGTGCTAGGGGGACCGGGGTGGTAGCGGCTCATAATTCACCCCTCCACTTT.

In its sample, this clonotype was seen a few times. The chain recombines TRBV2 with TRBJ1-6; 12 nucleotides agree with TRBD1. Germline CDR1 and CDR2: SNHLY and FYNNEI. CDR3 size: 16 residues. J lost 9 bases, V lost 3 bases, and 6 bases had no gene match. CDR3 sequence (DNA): TGTGCCAGCAGTGATAAGGGACAGGGGGCCCGTTCACCCCTCCACTTT. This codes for CASSDKGQGARSPLHF.

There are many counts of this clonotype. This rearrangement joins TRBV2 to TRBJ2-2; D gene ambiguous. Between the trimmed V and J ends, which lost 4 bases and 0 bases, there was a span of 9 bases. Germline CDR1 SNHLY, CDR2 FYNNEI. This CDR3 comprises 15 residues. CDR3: CASSVGASNTGELFF. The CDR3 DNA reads TGTGCCAGCAGTGTCGGAGCCTCGAACACCGGGGAGCTGTTTTTT.

CDR3: CATSDHGVGELFF. The CDR3 bases are TGTGCCACCAGTGACCATGGGGTCGGGGAGCTGTTTTTT. The V gene is TRBV24-1, the J gene TRBJ2-2; D ambiguous. CDR3 size: 13 residues. Germline CDR1 KGHDR, CDR2 SFDVKD. With 4 bases removed from V and 7 bases from J, the gap between germline ends came to 9 bases.

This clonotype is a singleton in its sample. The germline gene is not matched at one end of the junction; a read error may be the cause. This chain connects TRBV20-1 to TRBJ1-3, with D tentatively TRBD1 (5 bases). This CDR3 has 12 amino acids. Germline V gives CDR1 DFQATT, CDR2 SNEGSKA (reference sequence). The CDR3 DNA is TGCAGTGCTAGAGAAACAGGAAACGCCATATATTTT. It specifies CSARETGNAIYF.

DNA of the CDR3: TGCAGCGTAGCTTCCGGGACAGGGAATGGCTACACCTTC. Amino acid sequence: CSVASGTGNGYTF. The V gene is TRBV29-1, the J gene TRBJ1-2; TRBD1 aligns across 9 bases. Trimming at V came to 6 bases and at J to 6 bases, leaving 8 bases not matched to a gene. The V gene's germline CDR1 is SQVTM and CDR2 ANQGSEA. The CDR3 is 13 amino acids.

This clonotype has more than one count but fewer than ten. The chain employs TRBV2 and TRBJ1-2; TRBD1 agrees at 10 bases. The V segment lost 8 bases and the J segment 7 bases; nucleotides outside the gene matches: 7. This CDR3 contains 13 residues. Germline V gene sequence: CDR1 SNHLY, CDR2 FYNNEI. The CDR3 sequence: CASALGTGVGYTF. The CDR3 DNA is TGTGCCAGCGCCCTCGGGACAGGGGTTGGCTACACCTTC. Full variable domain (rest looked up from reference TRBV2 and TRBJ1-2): EPEVTQTPSHQVTQMGQEVILRCVPISNHLYFYWYRQILGQKVEFLVSFYNNEISEKSEIFDDQFSVERPDGSNFTLKIRSTKLEDSAMYFCASALGTGVGYTFGSGTRLTVV.

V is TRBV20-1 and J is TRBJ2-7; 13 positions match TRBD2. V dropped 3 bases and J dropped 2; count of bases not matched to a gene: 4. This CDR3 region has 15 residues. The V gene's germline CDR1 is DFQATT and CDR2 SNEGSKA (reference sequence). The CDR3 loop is CSARVTSGRAYEQYF. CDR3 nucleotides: TGCAGTGCTAGGGTTACTAGCGGGAGGGCCTACGAGCAGTACTTC.

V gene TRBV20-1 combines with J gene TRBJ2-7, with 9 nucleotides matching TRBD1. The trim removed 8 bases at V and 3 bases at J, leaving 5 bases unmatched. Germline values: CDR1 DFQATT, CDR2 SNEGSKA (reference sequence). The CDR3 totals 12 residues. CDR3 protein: CSMLDRGYEQYF. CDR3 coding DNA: TGCAGTATGCTGGACAGGGGCTACGAGCAGTACTTC.